Sequencing of this TCR beta chain was carried out in a study of a mutant IDH1 vaccine in newly diagnosed glioma. Study information: Vaccines were first given 4-6 weeks after radiotherapy alone, or with temozolomide cycles. Patients previously underwent radiotherapy, temozolomide, or both, and most underwent both.

TCRdb keeps only in-frame clones here, not all; method: immunoSEQ multiplex PCR. Of about 38,000 clones listed, 78% are singletons. Time point in this sample: week 5, during vaccination. Topical imiquimod accompanied each vaccine dose, which consisted of 300 ug of mutant IDH1 20-mer peptide. Every donor had a new WHO grade 3 or 4 astrocytoma that was IDH1-mutant, with loss of nuclear ATRX. Germline V gene data show CDR1 as MNHEY and CDR2 as SVGAGI. The CDR3 extends over 13 amino acids. Trimming at V came to 8 bases and at J to 8 bases, leaving 5 bases not matched to a gene. Regarding this clone: Antigen: not known.

This specimen consisted of PBMCs, obtained from a glioma patient whose treatment included an IDH1 peptide vaccine. V usage is TRBV6-5 and J usage is TRBJ1-6, with 8 bases aligning to TRBD1. The TCR sequence derives from a man aged 35 to 55 with glioma. In nucleotides, the CDR3 is TGTGCCAGCTTGGACAGGGTCGATTCACCCCTCCACTTT. Its protein product is CASLDRVDSPLHF.